This TCR beta chain was recorded in a study of graft-versus-host responses after intestinal transplantation (dated by TCRdb to the early 2020s). Some background on the complete study: Multivisceral, liver-intestinal, or isolated intestinal transplants were received by the recipients. Every recipient was given anti-thymocyte globulin induction, followed by about three years of maintenance tacrolimus and steroids. After intestinal transplantation, graft-versus-host and host-versus-graft alloreactive T cell clones were followed in the graft, circulation and bone marrow using bulk TCR-beta CDR3 sequencing. To identify alloreactive clones, pre-transplant mixed lymphocyte reaction products were sequenced and compared with unstimulated pre-transplant donor and recipient T cells. The cohort enrolled about two dozen intestinal transplant recipients, one of whom was a retransplant, and 3 patients without pretransplant specimens were excluded. Donor T cell macrochimerism was defined as a peak of at least 4% donor T cells among recipient peripheral blood mononuclear cells. Samples from a few later patients were sequenced in-house on an Illumina MiSeq with MiXCR processing rather than by the commercial service. General conclusions and limits of the study: The relatively low number and heterogeneity of intestinal transplant patients limited the conclusions. GvH clones were found in recipient bone marrow, and some of the GvH clones appeared earlier in ileal mucosa or blood, which is consistent with an intestinal mucosal origin. In patients with donor T cell macrochimerism, the allografts had high GvH to HvG T cell clonal ratios. Early after transplant, declines in HvG clones were associated with peak levels of circulating GvH clones.

As for this clone: Its antigen specificity is not known. Relative to the germline gene, one junction end is altered; a read error may explain this.

The cysteine opens and the phenylalanine closes a CDR3 of 14 amino acids. The sequence is cut down to CDR3 DNA, 42 bases in frame from base 1. Via the germline V gene (reference sequence), CDR1 is SSHAT and CDR2 FNYEAQ. The library was generated by the immunoSEQ multiplex PCR assay. For most patients, genomic DNA was subjected to high-throughput TCR-beta CDR3 sequencing by Adaptive Biotechnologies. The source study handled its data this way. TCR sequencing data for roughly 18 patients were retrieved from Adaptive's ImmunoSEQ software; three other patients were processed with MiXCR and VDJtools. CDR3 nucleotide sequences shared by donor and recipient were removed because the origin of these sequences could not be assigned. At least 2-fold expansion over unstimulated cells and a minimum CFSE-low frequency of 0.002% (template counts) or 0.001% (read counts) were required for clones to be classified as alloreactive. Clones were considered mappable if detected in sequenced pre-transplant spleen, lymph node, or MLR CFSE-low populations of the donor or recipient. The cumulative frequency of alloreactive clones was calculated as a percentage of all sequences, weighted by copy number. Sourced from immuneACCESS, this table was stored by TCRdb with only in-frame sequences that have V and J called. A share of the clones is absent; for the studies checked, an unresolved V gene accounts for under half, and the remainder has no known explanation. V, J and clone size are taken as reported in that table, and D and trimming were inferred from the DNA itself. In all, the sample holds 43,000 or so clones, and 85% to 95% of those were seen once. Under 7.5% of the sample rests with the top ten.

Blood samples were collected up to 4 times in the first month after transplant and then at least monthly when available. The sample in question was PBMCs, obtained roughly 760 days after a first intestinal transplant, on the day of a second. The sequence is built from TRBV7-7 and TRBJ2-5, and 9 junctional nucleotides match TRBD1. The TCR originated in a human patient who received an intestinal transplant, so some T cells may come from the graft donor. Here is the DNA: TGTGCTAGCACAGGGACAGGGTACCAAGAGACCCAGTACTTC. Its protein reads: CASTGTGYQETQYF. The reference TRBV7-7 and TRBJ2-5 proteins fill in what lies around the CDR3, so the full variable domain reads GAGVSQSPRYKVTKRGQDVTLRCDPISSHATLYWYQQALGQGPEFLTYFNYEAQPDKSGLPSDRFSAERPEGSISTLTIQRTEQRDSAMYRCASTGTGYQETQYFGPGTRLLVL.